The 28 T cell receptor beta chains below all came from one sample that was sequenced in a study of CD8 T cells in ankylosing spondylitis. Broader study findings: Ankylosing spondylitis blood appeared to be characterized by a TCR beta motif of 8 or 9 highly homologous variants.

Each CDR3 protein gets one entry after TCRdb re-called the 5' RACE reads with MiXCR. The sample carries 700,000 or so distinct CDR3 sequences, about 20% recorded once. Their antigens are not known. Sequences were obtained from blood, either unsorted or a sorted T cell fraction (not recorded which). These receptors were collected from a male donor with ankylosing spondylitis.

This clonotype was detected only a few times. The CDR3 is CAWSHGGGGPYEQYF. DNA for the CDR3: TGTGCCTGGAGTCATGGAGGGGGGGGACCCTACGAGCAGTACTTC. The gene calls are TRBV30 and TRBJ2-7, with D tentatively TRBD2 (7 bases). CDR3 length equals 15 residues. V was shortened by 2 bases and J by 2 bases, with 16 bases between the two germline ends. Per the germline V gene, CDR1 is GTSNPN and CDR2 is SVGIG (reference sequence).

The V and J genes are TRBV5-5 and TRBJ2-7, with D perhaps TRBD1 or TRBD2 (5 bases each). The CDR3 sequence is 14 residues long. CDR1 and CDR2 from the germline V gene are SGHKS and YYEKEE (reference sequence). Deletions cut 4 bases from V and 2 bases from J, with 13 bases between. The CDR3 is CASSTAPGPYEQYF. CDR3 bases: TGTGCCAGCAGCACCGCCCCGGGGCCCTACGAGCAGTACTTC.

The J gene is TRBJ2-5, the V gene TRBV7-2; D is uncertain. With 0 bases removed from V and 2 bases from J, the gap between germline ends came to 13 bases. The CDR3 is 16 amino acids. Germline assignment: CDR1 SGHTA and CDR2 FQGNSA. In nucleotides, the CDR3 is TGTGCCAGCAGCTTAGCGGTTGGTGGCCCTCAAGAGACCCAGTACTTC. It yields the protein CASSLAVGGPQETQYF.

The genes are TRBV29-1 and TRBJ2-1; maybe TRBD2 (7 bases). The V gene lost 6 bases and the J gene lost 0 bases, with 12 bases spanning the gap. This CDR3 is 14 amino acids long. Germline V gene lookup returns CDR1 SQVTM and CDR2 ANQGSEA. CDR3 sequence reads: CSVAGDNSYNEQFF. The CDR3 DNA follows: TGCAGCGTGGCGGGGGACAACTCCTACAATGAGCAGTTCTTC.

There are a few counts of this clonotype. The V and J genes are TRBV6-4 and TRBJ2-1, with 9 bases lining up with TRBD1. This CDR3 spans 13 amino acids. Germline trimming cut 6 bases from V and 9 bases from J; bases unmatched to any gene: 6. Germline V lookup: CDR1 MRHNA, CDR2 SNTAGT. The CDR3 sequence is CASSDTGGGEQFF. For the CDR3, the DNA is TGTGCCAGCAGCGATACAGGGGGCGGTGAGCAGTTCTTC.

The V gene is TRBV5-1, the J gene TRBJ2-5; D unresolved. CDR1 and CDR2 (germline): SGHRS, YFSETQ. This CDR3 spans 15 amino acids. The V end lost 0 bases, the J end lost 4 bases, and 13 bases lay between the germline ends. The CDR3 region is CASSLGEKSAETQYF. The CDR3 DNA follows: TGCGCCAGCAGCTTGGGCGAGAAGTCGGCAGAGACCCAGTACTTC.

This clonotype showed up just a few times. The rearrangement joins TRBV7-3 to TRBJ2-1; D unresolved. The V end was cut by 4 bases, the J end by 5 bases, with 12 bases between. The CDR3 has 14 residues. Germline V lookup: CDR1 SGHTA, CDR2 FQGTGA. CDR3 coding DNA: TGTGCCAGCAGCTCCCCGCTCGGCAACAATGAGCAGTTCTTC. Translating gives CASSSPLGNNEQFF.

The V gene is TRBV12-3 or TRBV12-4, the J gene TRBJ2-7; 9 bases line up with TRBD1. The CDR3 covers 13 residues. The J segment lost 5 bases and the V segment lost 5 bases, leaving 4 bases of the junction unmatched. CDR3 DNA sequence: TGTGCCAGCAGTGGGGACAGGGACAACGAGCAGTACTTC. It specifies CASSGDRDNEQYF.

The V gene is TRBV6-1, the J gene TRBJ2-1, with D perhaps TRBD2 (5 bases). Looked up from germline, CDR1 is MNHNS and CDR2 is SASEGT. The CDR3 is 14 amino acids. V gave up 7 bases and J gave up 1 base, with 11 bases separating them. CDR3: CASNREPSYNEQFF. The CDR3 region has the DNA TGTGCCAGCAATAGGGAGCCTTCCTACAATGAGCAGTTCTTC.

This clonotype showed up just a few times. This rearrangement joins TRBV5-1 to TRBJ2-2; 10 positions match TRBD1. This CDR3 is built from 15 residues. V shed 2 bases, J shed 7 bases, and the junction held 5 bases outside the gene matches. The germline CDR1 and CDR2 sequences are SGHRS and YFSETQ. The CDR3: CASSLRQGAGGELFF. The DNA for the CDR3 is TGCGCCAGCAGCTTAAGACAGGGGGCCGGCGGGGAGCTGTTTTTT.

The chain joins TRBV2 to TRBJ2-1; maybe TRBD2 (6 bases). With 7 bases removed from V and 6 bases from J, the gap between germline ends came to 25 bases. Germline loops: CDR1 SNHLY, CDR2 FYNNEI. This CDR3 is 17 amino acids long. The CDR3 loop is CASNGNPTRSAGNEQFF. CDR3 sequence (DNA): TGTGCCAGCAACGGGAATCCGACTAGGAGTGCCGGCAATGAGCAGTTCTTC.

The rearrangement joins TRBV12-3 or TRBV12-4 to TRBJ2-3, with 9 positions matching TRBD2. This CDR3 region has 17 residues. Losses at the gene ends were 9 bases for V and 2 bases for J; bases not matched to a gene: 15. The CDR3 region is CASTAIGGRAITDTQYF. CDR3 sequence (DNA): TGTGCCAGTACGGCAATAGGCGGGAGGGCCATCACAGATACGCAGTATTTT.

CDR3 protein: CASSRGGGMNTEAFF. CDR3 DNA sequence: TGCGCCAGCAGCAGAGGTGGGGGGATGAACACTGAAGCTTTCTTT. V is TRBV5-1 and J is TRBJ1-1, with a possible D match to TRBD1 (5 bases). Germline CDR1 is SGHRS and CDR2 is YFSETQ. This CDR3 contains 15 residues. V lost 4 bases to trimming and J lost 0 bases, with 13 bases between them.

The chain has TRBV7-3 and TRBJ2-1, with 8 bases aligning to TRBD1. V trimming: 5 bases; J trimming: 10 bases; junction bases outside the gene matches: 4. Germline V gene lookup returns CDR1 SGHTA and CDR2 FQGTGA. The CDR3 contains 12 residues. CDR3 sequence (DNA): TGTGCCAGCAGCACCGGACAGGGCGAGCAGTTCTTC. This encodes CASSTGQGEQFF.

This clonotype occurred a few times. The CDR3 sequence: CASSAWGETEAFF. The DNA for the CDR3 is TGTGCCAGCAGCGCTTGGGGCGAGACTGAAGCTTTCTTT. The rearrangement links TRBV9 to TRBJ1-1, with D tentatively TRBD1 (5 bases). CDR3 size: 13 residues. V lost 3 bases and J lost 5, with 11 bases in between. Germline-derived CDR1 and CDR2 are SGDLS and YYNGEE.

V usage is TRBV20-1 and J usage is TRBJ2-3, with TRBD1 as a possible D gene (5 bases). The CDR3 consists of 16 residues. Germline V lookup: CDR1 DFQATT, CDR2 SNEGSKA (reference sequence). The V gene lost 3 bases and the J gene lost 0 bases, with 16 bases spanning the gap. The CDR3 DNA reads as TGCAGTGCTAGGGCTGTCCGGCAGGGTAGCACAGATACGCAGTATTTT. It specifies CSARAVRQGSTDTQYF.

This clonotype has a handful of counts. The chain links TRBV27 to TRBJ2-7; the match to TRBD1 covers 11 bases. V lost 5 bases, J lost 4 bases, and 7 bases stayed unmatched. The germline gives CDR1 MNHEY, CDR2 SMNVEV (reference sequence). The CDR3 has 15 amino acids. CDR3: CASSPNRDRGYEQYF. DNA for the CDR3: TGTGCCAGCAGTCCGAACCGGGACAGGGGGTACGAGCAGTACTTC.

The sample holds a few counts of this clonotype. V usage is TRBV6-2 or TRBV6-3 and J usage is TRBJ2-7, with TRBD1 matching 8 bases. V gave up 6 bases and J gave up 5 bases; unmatched junction bases: 6. Germline loops: CDR1 MNHEY, CDR2 SVGEGT. The CDR3 length is 13 residues. The CDR3 coding sequence is TGTGCCAGCAGGGGGACAGGTAGCAACGAGCAGTACTTC. It yields the protein CASRGTGSNEQYF.

The gene calls are TRBV24-1 and TRBJ1-4; possibly TRBD1 for D (5 bases). The CDR3 has 15 amino acids. Between the trimmed V and J ends, which lost 10 bases and 4 bases, there was a span of 18 bases. Germline V gives CDR1 KGHDR, CDR2 SFDVKD. CDR3 coding DNA: TGTGCCACACCTCGGCGGGGGTGCAATAATGAAAAACTGTTTTTT. This sequence encodes CATPRRGCNNEKLFF.

The gene calls are TRBV29-1 and TRBJ2-2; 10 nucleotides align to TRBD2. The CDR3 has 14 residues. The germline gives CDR1 SQVTM, CDR2 ANQGSEA. With 3 bases clipped from V and 6 bases from J, the junction kept 4 bases outside the gene matches. This CDR3 is CSVEPSGSAGELFF. CDR3 DNA: TGCAGCGTTGAGCCTAGCGGGAGTGCCGGGGAGCTGTTTTTT.

This chain uses TRBV27 with TRBJ2-2, with D unresolved. V was clipped by 6 bases and J by 7 bases, with 9 bases between them. Germline values: CDR1 MNHEY, CDR2 SMNVEV (reference sequence). The CDR3 extends over 12 amino acids. This CDR3 is CASRLVVGELFF. DNA for the CDR3: TGTGCCAGCAGATTGGTAGTCGGGGAGCTGTTTTTT.

The V call is TRBV6-5, the J call TRBJ2-1; D unresolved. The germline V gene encodes CDR1 MNHEY and CDR2 SVGAGI. The CDR3 is 15 amino acids. V gave up 0 bases and J gave up 3 bases, with 9 bases separating them. CDR3 coding DNA: TGTGCCAGCAGTTACTCGTGGCAATTCTACAATGAGCAGTTCTTC. It specifies CASSYSWQFYNEQFF.

This chain joins TRBV29-1 and TRBJ1-1, with TRBD1 identical over 8 bases. Germline CDR1 SQVTM, CDR2 ANQGSEA. This CDR3 is 15 amino acids long. Trimming removed 2 bases from V and 4 bases from J; junction bases left unmatched: 9. The CDR3 DNA is TGCAGCGTTGAACAGGGGGCTGGCCAACCCACTGAAGCTTTCTTT. Protein sequence: CSVEQGAGQPTEAFF. Together with reference TRBV29-1 and TRBJ1-1, the CDR3 gives the full variable domain: SAVISQKPSRDICQRGTSLTIQCQVDSQVTMMFWYRQQPGQSLTLIATANQGSEATYESGFVIDKFPISRPNLTFSTLTVSNMSPEDSSIYLCSVEQGAGQPTEAFFGQGTRLTVV.

This clonotype came up many times. V usage is TRBV12-3 or TRBV12-4 and J usage is TRBJ1-1; unclear D gene. The V gene lost 3 bases and the J gene lost 1 base, with 9 bases spanning the gap. This CDR3 has 14 residues. The CDR3 DNA reads as TGTGCCAGCAGTTTTGGTATGAGGAACACTGAAGCTTTCTTT. This gives the protein CASSFGMRNTEAFF.

The chain is built from TRBV28 and TRBJ2-3, with 14 bases identical to TRBD2. The germline CDR1 and CDR2 sequences are MDHEN and SYDVKM. V shed 6 bases, J shed 6 bases, and the junction held 17 bases outside the gene matches. The CDR3 has 19 amino acids. This CDR3 is CASSFLGGTSGRFEDTQYF. The CDR3 DNA follows: TGTGCCAGCAGCTTCCTCGGAGGGACTAGCGGGAGATTTGAGGATACGCAGTATTTT.

The genes are TRBV6-2 or TRBV6-3 and TRBJ2-1; 8 bases are a match to TRBD1. Germline V CDR1 and CDR2: MNHEY, SVGEGT. This CDR3 is 11 amino acids long. V lost 5 bases to trimming and J lost 12 bases; unmatched junction nucleotides: 3. The chain's CDR3 is CASSKQGGQFF. The CDR3 DNA reads as TGTGCCAGCAGTAAACAGGGGGGGCAGTTCTTC.

This clonotype was seen at least ten times. The chain recombines TRBV11-2 with TRBJ1-1, with 10 bases matching TRBD1. Germline assignment: CDR1 SGHAT and CDR2 FQNNGV. The trim removed 1 base at V and 4 bases at J, leaving 6 bases unmatched. CDR3 length: 16 amino acids. The CDR3 is CASSLGRGQGGTEAFF. The DNA of the CDR3 is TGTGCCAGCAGCTTAGGTCGCGGACAGGGGGGCACTGAAGCTTTCTTT.

This clonotype was detected a few times. The rearrangement links TRBV4-1 to TRBJ1-5, with 9 nucleotides matching TRBD1. The CDR3 has 15 residues. Germline assignment: CDR1 MGHRA and CDR2 YSYEKL. The V and J ends lost 2 bases and 7 bases, in that order; junction bases with no gene match: 6. Here the CDR3 reads CASSQHDRGGQPQHF. CDR3 sequence (DNA): TGCGCCAGCAGCCAACATGACAGGGGGGGACAGCCCCAGCATTTT.